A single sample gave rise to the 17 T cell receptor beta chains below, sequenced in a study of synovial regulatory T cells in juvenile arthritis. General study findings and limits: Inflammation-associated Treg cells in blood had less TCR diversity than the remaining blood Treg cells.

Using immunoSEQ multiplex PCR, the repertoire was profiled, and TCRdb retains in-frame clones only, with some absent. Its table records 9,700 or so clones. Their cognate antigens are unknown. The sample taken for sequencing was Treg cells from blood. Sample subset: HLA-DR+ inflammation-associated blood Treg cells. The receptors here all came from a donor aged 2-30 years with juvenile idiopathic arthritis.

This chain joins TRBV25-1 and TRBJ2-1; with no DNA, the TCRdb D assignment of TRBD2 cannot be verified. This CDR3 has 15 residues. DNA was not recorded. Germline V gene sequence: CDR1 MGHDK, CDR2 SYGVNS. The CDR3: CASSEMAAAYNEQFF.

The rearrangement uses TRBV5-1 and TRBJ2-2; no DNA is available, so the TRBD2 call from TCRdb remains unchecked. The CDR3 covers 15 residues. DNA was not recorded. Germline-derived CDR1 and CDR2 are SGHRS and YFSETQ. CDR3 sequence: CASTGGGANTGELFF.

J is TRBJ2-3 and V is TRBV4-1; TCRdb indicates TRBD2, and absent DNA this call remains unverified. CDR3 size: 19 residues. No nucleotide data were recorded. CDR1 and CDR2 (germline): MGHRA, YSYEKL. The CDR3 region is CASSQGLLAGGKGTDTQYF.

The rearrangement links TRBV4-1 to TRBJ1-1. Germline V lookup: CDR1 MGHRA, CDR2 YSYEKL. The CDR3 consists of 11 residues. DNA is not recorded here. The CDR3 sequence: CASSQGDEAFF.

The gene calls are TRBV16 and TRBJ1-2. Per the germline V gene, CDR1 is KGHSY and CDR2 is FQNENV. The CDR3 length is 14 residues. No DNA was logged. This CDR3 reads CASSQRRGIGGYTF.

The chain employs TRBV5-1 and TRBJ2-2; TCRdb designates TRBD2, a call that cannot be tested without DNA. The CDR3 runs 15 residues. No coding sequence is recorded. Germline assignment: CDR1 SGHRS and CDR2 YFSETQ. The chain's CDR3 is CASHQPGGNTGELFF.

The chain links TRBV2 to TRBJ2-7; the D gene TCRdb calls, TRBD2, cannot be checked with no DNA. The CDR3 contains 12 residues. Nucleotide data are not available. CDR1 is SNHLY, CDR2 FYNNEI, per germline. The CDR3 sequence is CASSEGGYEQYF.

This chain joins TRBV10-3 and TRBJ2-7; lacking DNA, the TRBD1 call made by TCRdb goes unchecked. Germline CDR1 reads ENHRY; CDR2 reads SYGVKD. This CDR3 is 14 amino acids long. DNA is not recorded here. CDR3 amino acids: CAISGSGATYEQYF.

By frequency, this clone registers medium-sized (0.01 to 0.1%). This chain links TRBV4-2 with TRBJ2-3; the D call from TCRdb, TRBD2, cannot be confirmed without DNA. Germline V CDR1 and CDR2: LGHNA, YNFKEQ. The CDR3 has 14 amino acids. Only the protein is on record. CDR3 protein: CASRQAGNTDTQYF.

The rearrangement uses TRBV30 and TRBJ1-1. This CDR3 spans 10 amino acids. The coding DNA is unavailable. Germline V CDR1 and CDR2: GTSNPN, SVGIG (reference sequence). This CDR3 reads CAWMGTEAFF.

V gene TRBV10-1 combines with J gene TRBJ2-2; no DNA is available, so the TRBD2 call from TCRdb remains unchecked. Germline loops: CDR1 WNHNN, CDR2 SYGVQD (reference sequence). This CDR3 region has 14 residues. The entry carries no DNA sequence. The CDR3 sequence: CASSERFDTGELFF.

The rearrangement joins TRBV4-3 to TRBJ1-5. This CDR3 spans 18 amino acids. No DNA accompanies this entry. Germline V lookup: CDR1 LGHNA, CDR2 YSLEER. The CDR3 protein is CASSQDRAAPYSNQPQHF.

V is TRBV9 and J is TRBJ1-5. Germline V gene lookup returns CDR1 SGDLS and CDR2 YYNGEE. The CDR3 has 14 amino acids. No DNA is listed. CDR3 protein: CASSVEFSNQPQHF. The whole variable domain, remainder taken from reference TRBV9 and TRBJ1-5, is DSGVTQTPKHLITATGQRVTLRCSPRSGDLSVYWYQQSLDQGLQFLIQYYNGEERAKGNILERFSAQQFPDLHSELNLSSLELGDSALYFCASSVEFSNQPQHFGDGTRLSIL.

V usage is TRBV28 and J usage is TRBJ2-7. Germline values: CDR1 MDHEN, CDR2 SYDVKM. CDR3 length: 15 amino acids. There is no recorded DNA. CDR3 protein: CASSLGGPLSYEQYF. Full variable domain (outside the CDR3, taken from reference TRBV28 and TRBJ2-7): DVKVTQSSRYLVKRTGEKVFLECVQDMDHENMFWYRQDPGLGLRLIYFSYDVKMKEKGDIPEGYSVSREKKERFSLILESASTNQTSMYLCASSLGGPLSYEQYFGPGTRLTVT.

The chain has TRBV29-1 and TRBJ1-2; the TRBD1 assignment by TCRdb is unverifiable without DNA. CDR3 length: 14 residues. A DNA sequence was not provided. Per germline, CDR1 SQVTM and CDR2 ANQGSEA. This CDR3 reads CSVARGRGADGYTF. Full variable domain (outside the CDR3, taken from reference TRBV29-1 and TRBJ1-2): SAVISQKPSRDICQRGTSLTIQCQVDSQVTMMFWYRQQPGQSLTLIATANQGSEATYESGFVIDKFPISRPNLTFSTLTVSNMSPEDSSIYLCSVARGRGADGYTFGSGTRLTVV.

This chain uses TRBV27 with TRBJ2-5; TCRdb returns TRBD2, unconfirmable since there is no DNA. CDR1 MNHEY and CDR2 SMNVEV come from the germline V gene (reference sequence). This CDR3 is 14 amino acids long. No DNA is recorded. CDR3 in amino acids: CASSLRPLRETQYF.

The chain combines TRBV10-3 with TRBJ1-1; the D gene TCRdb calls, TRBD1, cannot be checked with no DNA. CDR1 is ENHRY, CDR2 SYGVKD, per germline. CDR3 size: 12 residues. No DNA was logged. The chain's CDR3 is CAISHKNTEAFF.